The TCR beta chain described here comes from a study of blood T cell repertoires in COVID-19. At the level of the study: Material from acute and convalescent COVID-19 was sourced from the United States, Italy and Spain. Nucleic acid was either cDNA or gDNA, and it came from T cells, B-cell-depleted T cells, or PBMCs.

Authors' data handling: Estimated nucleated cell counts came from reference gene primer amplification. Libraries were prepared by immunoSEQ multiplex PCR; TCRdb keeps only in-frame clonotypes and omits some of them. The V and J calls and clone size are taken from that table; D and trimming were inferred from the DNA. The profile shows under 150,000 clones, roughly nine tenths of them singletons. Input material: peripheral blood. The sequence derives from a man in his fifties with active COVID-19.

CDR3 in amino acids: CASSLSGRGNEQFF. CDR3 coding DNA: TGTGCCAGCAGCCTTAGCGGGAGAGGCAATGAGCAGTTCTTC. The J gene is TRBJ2-1, the V gene TRBV9; 9 bases are a match to TRBD2. Germline loops: CDR1 SGDLS, CDR2 YYNGEE. The CDR3 contains 14 residues. J gave up 6 bases and V 4 bases, and 5 bases lay outside the gene matches.